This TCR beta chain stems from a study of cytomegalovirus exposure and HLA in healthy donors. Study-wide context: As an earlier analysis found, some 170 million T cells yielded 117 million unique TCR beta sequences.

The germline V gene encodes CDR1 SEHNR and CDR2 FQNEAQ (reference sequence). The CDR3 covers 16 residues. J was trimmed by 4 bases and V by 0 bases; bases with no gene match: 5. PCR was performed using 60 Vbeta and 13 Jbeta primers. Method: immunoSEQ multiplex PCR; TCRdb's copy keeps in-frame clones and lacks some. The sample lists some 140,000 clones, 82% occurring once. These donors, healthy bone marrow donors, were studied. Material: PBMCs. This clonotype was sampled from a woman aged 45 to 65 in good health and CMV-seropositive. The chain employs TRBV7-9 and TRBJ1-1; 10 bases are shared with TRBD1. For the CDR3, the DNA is TGTGCCAGCAGCTTAGCTCTGGGACAGGGGAGCACTGAAGCTTTCTTT. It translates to CASSLALGQGSTEAFF.